This entry lists 20 T cell receptor beta chains sequenced from one sample in a study of identical twins. TCRdb re-derived calls from the 5' RACE reads in MiXCR, one entry per CDR3 protein. The table shows some 600,000 distinct CDR3 sequences, with under 8.5% occurring only once. The sample was also reused in another study, on yellow fever vaccine responses in identical twins.

The sequenced sample was PBMCs. These receptors came from a woman under 30 in good health.

The chain recombines TRBV10-3 with TRBJ2-2; D is tentatively TRBD1 or TRBD2 (5 bases each). The germline V gene has CDR1 ENHRY and CDR2 SYGVKD. The CDR3 has 18 residues. V was cut by 11 bases and J by 0 bases, with 25 bases left in between. CDR3: CAHSPHFGAGTNTGELFF. The CDR3 region has the DNA TGTGCCCACTCGCCCCACTTCGGGGCAGGGACGAACACCGGGGAGCTGTTTTTT.

This clonotype was picked up many times. The V gene is TRBV5-1, the J gene TRBJ2-1; 13 bases align to TRBD2. The CDR3 is 18 residues long. Trimming at V came to 4 bases and at J to 4 bases, leaving 11 bases not matched to a gene. Per germline, CDR1 SGHRS and CDR2 YFSETQ. The CDR3 reads CASSPGLAGVRLYNEQFF. CDR3 bases: TGCGCCAGCAGCCCCGGACTAGCGGGAGTTCGGCTTTACAATGAGCAGTTCTTC.

V gene TRBV9 combines with J gene TRBJ1-2; 9 nucleotides align to TRBD1. V gave up 2 bases and J gave up 6 bases; unmatched junction bases: 8. The V gene's germline CDR1 is SGDLS and CDR2 YYNGEE. CDR3 length: 15 residues. The CDR3 DNA is TGTGCCAGCAGCGTTTTGGGACAGGGATCGGATGGCTACACCTTC. This sequence encodes CASSVLGQGSDGYTF.

This clonotype was picked up many times. The genes are TRBV5-1 and TRBJ2-1, with 9 bases aligning to TRBD1. Per the germline V gene, CDR1 is SGHRS and CDR2 is YFSETQ. The V gene end was trimmed by 4 bases and the J gene end by 5 bases; junction bases not matched to a gene: 4. The CDR3 length is 14 residues. CDR3 in amino acids: CASSPGQGHNEQFF. The CDR3 nucleotides are TGCGCCAGCAGCCCGGGACAGGGTCACAATGAGCAGTTCTTC.

The chain has TRBV29-1 and TRBJ2-7; TRBD2 might be the D (6 bases). The CDR3 sequence is 14 residues long. Germline loops: CDR1 SQVTM, CDR2 ANQGSEA. The V end was cut by 4 bases, the J end by 0 bases, with 13 bases between. Written as DNA, the CDR3 is TGCAGCGTTGCAGACCCGGGGGACTCCTACGAGCAGTACTTC. Protein sequence: CSVADPGDSYEQYF.

This clonotype was observed at least ten times. Here the CDR3 reads CASHPGGPYSNEQFF. The CDR3 nucleotides are TGCGCCAGTCACCCCGGGGGGCCGTACTCCAATGAGCAGTTCTTC. The rearrangement uses TRBV5-1 and TRBJ2-1, with D perhaps TRBD2 (7 bases). This CDR3 has 15 residues. Germline V lookup: CDR1 SGHRS, CDR2 YFSETQ. The germline V and J ends were trimmed by 8 bases and 6 bases, with 21 bases remaining between them.

Turning to this clonotype: The junction departs from the called germline gene at one end, perhaps through a read error. The V call is TRBV12-3 or TRBV12-4, the J call TRBJ2-1, with 9 bases that match TRBD2. The CDR3 consists of 14 residues. This CDR3 is CASSLAGEGGEQFF. Written as DNA, the CDR3 is TGTGCCAGCAGCTTAGCGGGAGAGGGTGGTGAGCAGTTCTTC.

The rearrangement joins TRBV24-1 to TRBJ2-2; TRBD1 matches 9 bases. The germline V gene has CDR1 KGHDR and CDR2 SFDVKD. The CDR3 has 16 amino acids. V shed 4 bases, J shed 5 bases, and the junction held 7 bases outside the gene matches. The CDR3, as DNA: TGTGCCACCAGTGAACCCGGGACAGGGCGTACCGGGGAGCTGTTTTTT. Amino acid sequence: CATSEPGTGRTGELFF.

This clonotype occurred many times. The chain has TRBV29-1 and TRBJ2-1; D possibly corresponds to TRBD2 (7 bases). CDR3 length equals 16 residues. Trimming removed 1 base at V and 7 bases at J, with 20 bases between. Germline V gives CDR1 SQVTM, CDR2 ANQGSEA. In DNA, the CDR3 is TGCAGCGTTGAAGGATTTTCGGGGGGCCGTTTAAATGAGCAGTTCTTC. Amino acids: CSVEGFSGGRLNEQFF.

This clonotype was observed many times. This chain connects TRBV2 to TRBJ2-7; perhaps TRBD2 as D (5 bases). The germline V and J ends were trimmed by 4 bases and 6 bases, with 10 bases remaining between them. Germline V gene data show CDR1 as SNHLY and CDR2 as FYNNEI. The CDR3 contains 12 residues. This CDR3 reads CASSAEEAEQYV. Here the CDR3 DNA reads TGTGCCAGCAGTGCCGAGGAGGCCGAGCAGTACGTC.

The V gene is TRBV6-6, the J gene TRBJ2-3; D is ambiguous. CDR3 length: 13 residues. CDR1 and CDR2 from the germline V gene are MNHNY and SVGAGI (reference sequence). V lost 6 bases, J lost 4 bases, and 11 bases lay in between. The CDR3 loop reads CASRSRSPDTQYF. CDR3 bases: TGTGCCAGCAGGTCCCGGAGCCCAGATACGCAGTATTTT.

The chain carries TRBV6-1 and TRBJ2-1, with 8 bases identical to TRBD1. Germline CDR1 MNHNS, CDR2 SASEGT. CDR3 size: 14 residues. Trimming cost V 5 bases and J 4 bases; bases outside gene matches: 4. In nucleotides, the CDR3 is TGTGCCAGCAGTCTCCGGGACAGGTACAATGAGCAGTTCTTC. Residues: CASSLRDRYNEQFF.

This clonotype occurred a few times. The rearrangement links TRBV15 to TRBJ1-1, with D unclear. There are 15 residues in the CDR3. The V end lost 0 bases, the J end lost 0 bases, and 8 bases lay between the germline ends. Germline CDR1 reads LNHNV; CDR2 reads YYDKDF (reference sequence). The CDR3 bases are TGTGCCACCAGCAGAGATCGGCACCTGAACACTGAAGCTTTCTTT. This sequence encodes CATSRDRHLNTEAFF.

This clonotype was observed a few times. The rearrangement uses TRBV5-1 and TRBJ1-1; D is unclear. The V and J ends lost 2 bases and 4 bases respectively, with 6 bases between them. Germline values: CDR1 SGHRS, CDR2 YFSETQ. This CDR3 has 12 residues. CDR3 nucleotides: TGCGCCAGCAGCTTCTCCAGCACTGAAGCTTTCTTT. Translated, it gives CASSFSSTEAFF.

This clonotype appeared a few times. J is TRBJ2-2 and V is TRBV12-3 or TRBV12-4; 12 bases are shared with TRBD2. The J segment lost 1 base and the V segment lost 8 bases, leaving 11 bases of the junction unmatched. This CDR3 is built from 18 residues. CDR3 residues: CASGTRTSGGMNTGELFF. In DNA form, the CDR3 reads TGTGCCAGCGGGACACGTACTAGCGGGGGGATGAACACCGGGGAGCTGTTTTTT.

This clonotype was seen a single time. A much bigger clone sits one base away, suggesting this may be a read error. As the CDR3 is not closed by the conserved phenylalanine or tryptophan, this likely results from a read error. The chain joins TRBV9 to TRBJ2-1; 13 bases align to TRBD2. The germline gives CDR1 SGDLS, CDR2 YYNGEE. V lost 4 bases to trimming and J lost 8 bases; unmatched junction nucleotides: 6. CDR3 length: 15 residues. The CDR3 spells CASSPLAGGEDEQFL. CDR3 in DNA: TGTGCCAGCAGCCCACTAGCGGGAGGGGAGGATGAGCAGTTCTTA.

This clonotype was found many times. This chain connects TRBV10-3 to TRBJ2-5; D ambiguous. Germline V gives CDR1 ENHRY, CDR2 SYGVKD. V shed 3 bases and J shed 2 bases, with 7 bases lying between them. This CDR3 region has 13 residues. CDR3 loop: CAISEGQQETQYF. In DNA, the CDR3 is TGTGCCATCAGTGAAGGGCAGCAAGAGACCCAGTACTTC.

This clonotype has ten or more counts. This chain connects TRBV9 to TRBJ2-1; unclear D gene. The germline CDR1 and CDR2 sequences are SGDLS and YYNGEE. Trimming left V 0 bases short and J 6 bases short, with 10 bases between. The CDR3 is 14 amino acids. The CDR3 DNA reads as TGTGCCAGCAGCGTAGCGGGCGGTGGCAATGAGCAGTTCTTC. Encoded protein: CASSVAGGGNEQFF.

The chain recombines TRBV4-2 with TRBJ2-3; 11 bases map to TRBD2. The germline V gene encodes CDR1 LGHNA and CDR2 YNFKEQ. V dropped 0 bases and J dropped 1; count of bases not matched to a gene: 6. This CDR3 has 18 residues. In DNA, the CDR3 is TGTGCCAGCAGCCAAGAGGCCCATAGCGGGAGGGGCACAGATACGCAGTATTTT. Translated, it gives CASSQEAHSGRGTDTQYF.

The chain joins TRBV7-9 to TRBJ2-7; the D is unclear. The CDR3 is made up of 15 amino acids. V was pared by 0 bases and J by 3 bases, with 12 bases between. Germline V lookup: CDR1 SEHNR, CDR2 FQNEAQ (reference sequence). The CDR3 bases are TGTGCCAGCAGCTTAGCGCTTGGCAGCCACTACGAGCAGTACTTC. The encoded protein is CASSLALGSHYEQYF.